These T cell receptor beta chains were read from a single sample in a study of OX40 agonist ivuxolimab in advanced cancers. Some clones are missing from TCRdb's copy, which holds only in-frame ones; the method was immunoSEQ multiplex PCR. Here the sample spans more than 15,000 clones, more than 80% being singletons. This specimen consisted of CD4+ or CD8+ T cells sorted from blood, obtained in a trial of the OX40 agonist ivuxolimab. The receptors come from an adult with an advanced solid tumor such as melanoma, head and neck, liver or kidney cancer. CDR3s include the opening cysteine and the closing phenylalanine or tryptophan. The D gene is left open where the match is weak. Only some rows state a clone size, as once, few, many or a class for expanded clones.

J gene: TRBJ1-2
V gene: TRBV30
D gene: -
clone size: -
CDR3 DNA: TGTGCCTGGAGGGACTCGTTCTATGGCTACACCTTC
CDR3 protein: CAWRDSFYGYTF

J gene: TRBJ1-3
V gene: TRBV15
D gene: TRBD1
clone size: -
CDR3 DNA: TGTGCCACCAGCAGAGGGGGAGGCGAGGGGGCAGATGGAAACACCATATATTTT
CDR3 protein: CATSRGGGEGADGNTIYF

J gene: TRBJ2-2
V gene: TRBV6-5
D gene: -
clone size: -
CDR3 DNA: TGTGCCAGCAGTTATGGGGTATCCACCGGGGAGCTGTTTTTT
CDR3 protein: CASSYGVSTGELFF

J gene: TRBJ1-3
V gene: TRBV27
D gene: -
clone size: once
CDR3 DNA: TGTGCCAGCAGTCGCTGGGGGGGAAACACCATATATTTT
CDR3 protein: CASSRWGGNTIYF

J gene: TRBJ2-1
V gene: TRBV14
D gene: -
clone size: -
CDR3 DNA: TGTGCCAGCGGAAGGGAGTCCTACAATGAGCAGTTCTTC
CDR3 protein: CASGRESYNEQFF

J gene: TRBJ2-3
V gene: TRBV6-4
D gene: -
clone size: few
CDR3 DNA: TGTGCCAGCAGTGACTCAGGGGGCACAGATACGCAGTATTTT
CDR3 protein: CASSDSGGTDTQYF

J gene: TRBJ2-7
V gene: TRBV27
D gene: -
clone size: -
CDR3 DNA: TGTGCCAGCAGTGCGAGCTCCTACGAGCAGTACTTC
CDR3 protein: CASSASSYEQYF

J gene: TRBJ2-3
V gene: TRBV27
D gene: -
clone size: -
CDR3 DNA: TGTGCCACCTCTGGGGGCAGGGTGACAGATACGCAGTATTTT
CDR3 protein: CATSGGRVTDTQYF

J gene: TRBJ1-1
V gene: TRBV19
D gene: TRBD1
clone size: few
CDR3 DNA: TGTGCCAGTGGGGACAGGGACCTAGGCACTGAAGCTTTCTTT
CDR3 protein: CASGDRDLGTEAFF

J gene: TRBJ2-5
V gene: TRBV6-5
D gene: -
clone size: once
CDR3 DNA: TGTGCCAGCAGTCAGGCGTACCAAGAGACCCAGTACTTC
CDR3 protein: CASSQAYQETQYF

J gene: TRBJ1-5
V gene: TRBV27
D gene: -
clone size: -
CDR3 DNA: TGTGCCAGCAGTTTGGGCCCGGGGGGGGGCAATCAGCCCCAGCATTTT
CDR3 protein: CASSLGPGGGNQPQHF

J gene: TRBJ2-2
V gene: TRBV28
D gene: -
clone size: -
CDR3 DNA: TGTGCCAGCAGTTTTAAGGGTATGAACACCGGGGAGCTGTTTTTT
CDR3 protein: CASSFKGMNTGELFF

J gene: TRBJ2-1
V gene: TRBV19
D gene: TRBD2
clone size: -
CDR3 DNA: TGTGCCAGTAGCATGGGGGGGAGCTCCTACAATGAGCAGTTCTTC
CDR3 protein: CASSMGGSSYNEQFF

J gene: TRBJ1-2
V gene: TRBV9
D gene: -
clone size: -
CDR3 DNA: TGTGCCAGCACCCCGGAAGGGCGGTTGGATGGCTACACCTTC
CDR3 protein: CASTPEGRLDGYTF

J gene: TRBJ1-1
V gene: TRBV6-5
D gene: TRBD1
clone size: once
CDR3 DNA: TGTGCCAGCAGGACAGGGTTGAACACTGAAGCTTTCTTT
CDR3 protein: CASRTGLNTEAFF

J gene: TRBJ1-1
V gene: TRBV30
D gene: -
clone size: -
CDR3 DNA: TGTGCCTGGAGTAGGGCGACTGAAGCTTTCTTT
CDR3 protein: CAWSRATEAFF

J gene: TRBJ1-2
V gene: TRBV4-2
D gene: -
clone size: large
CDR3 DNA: TGTGCCAGCAGCCAAGAAATAACAGCTAACCCGTATGGCTACACCTTC
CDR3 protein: CASSQEITANPYGYTF

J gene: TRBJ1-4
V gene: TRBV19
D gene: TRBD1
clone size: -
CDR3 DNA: TGTGCCAGTAGTATCCGACAGGGAGTACTACCAACTAATGAAAAACTGTTTTTT
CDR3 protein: CASSIRQGVLPTNEKLFF

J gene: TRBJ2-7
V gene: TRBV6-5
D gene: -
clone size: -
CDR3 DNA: TGTGCCAGCAGCCACAGCGGCACCTACGAGCAGTACTTC
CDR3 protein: CASSHSGTYEQYF

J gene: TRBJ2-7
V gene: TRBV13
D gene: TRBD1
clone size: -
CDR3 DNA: TGTGCCAGCAGCTTATCGGGACAGACTTACGAGCAGTACTTC
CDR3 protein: CASSLSGQTYEQYF

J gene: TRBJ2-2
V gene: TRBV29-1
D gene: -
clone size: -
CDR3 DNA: TGCAGCGTTGATGAGGGGACTGCCGAGGTGAACACCGGGGAGCTGTTTTTT
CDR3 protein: CSVDEGTAEVNTGELFF

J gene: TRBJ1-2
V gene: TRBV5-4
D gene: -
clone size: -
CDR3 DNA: TGTGCCAGCAGCTTGGAGCTGGGGAGCTATGGCTACACCTTC
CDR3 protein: CASSLELGSYGYTF

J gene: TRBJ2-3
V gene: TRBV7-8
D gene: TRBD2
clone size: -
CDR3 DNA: TGTGCCAGCAGCTTAGGCGGGAGGGTTTTAGATACGCAGTATTTT
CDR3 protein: CASSLGGRVLDTQYF

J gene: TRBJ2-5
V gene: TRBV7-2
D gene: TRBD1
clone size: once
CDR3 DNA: TGTGCCAGCAGCCCTTGGACAGGGCTGGAGACCCAGTACTTC
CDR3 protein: CASSPWTGLETQYF

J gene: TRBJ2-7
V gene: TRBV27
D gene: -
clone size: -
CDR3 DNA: TGTGCCAGCAGTTACTACGAGCAGTACTTC
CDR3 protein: CASSYYEQYF

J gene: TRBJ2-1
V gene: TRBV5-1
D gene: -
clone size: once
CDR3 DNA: TGCGCCAGCAGCCCCACAGGGTACAATGAGCAGTTCTTC
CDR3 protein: CASSPTGYNEQFF

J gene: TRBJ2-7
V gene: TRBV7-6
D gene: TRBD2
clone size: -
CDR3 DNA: TGTGCCAGCAGCTTAGCGCGGGGGAACGAGCAGTACTTC
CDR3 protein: CASSLARGNEQYF

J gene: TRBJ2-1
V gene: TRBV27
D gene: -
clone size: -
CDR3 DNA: TGTGCCAGCAGGCCCCTCGGACCCGTCAATGAGCAGTTCTTC
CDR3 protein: CASRPLGPVNEQFF

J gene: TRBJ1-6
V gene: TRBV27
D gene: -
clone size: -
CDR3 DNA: TGTGCCAGCAGTCTCCGAGGGAGTTCACCCCTCCACTTT
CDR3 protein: CASSLRGSSPLHF

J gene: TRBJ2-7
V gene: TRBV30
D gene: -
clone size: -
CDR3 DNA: TGTGCCTGGAGTCTGGACTCAGCCTACGAGCAGTACTTC
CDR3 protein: CAWSLDSAYEQYF

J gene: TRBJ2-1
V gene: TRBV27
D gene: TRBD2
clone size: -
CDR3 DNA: TGTGCCAGCAGTTCGGGACTAGCGGTTTACAATGAGCAGTTCTTC
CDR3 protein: CASSSGLAVYNEQFF

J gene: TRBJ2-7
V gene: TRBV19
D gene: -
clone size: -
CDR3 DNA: TGTGCCAGTAGGGCGTCTCCCTACGAGCAGTACTTC
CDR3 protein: CASRASPYEQYF

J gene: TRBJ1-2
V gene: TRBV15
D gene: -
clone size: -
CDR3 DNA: TGTGCCACCAGCAGAAGGGGTGGCTACACCTTC
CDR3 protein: CATSRRGGYTF

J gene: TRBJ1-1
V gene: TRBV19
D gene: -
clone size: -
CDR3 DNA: TGTGCCAGTAGTATCCGCGCAGGGCAGGGTGAAGCTTTCTTT
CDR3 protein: CASSIRAGQGEAFF

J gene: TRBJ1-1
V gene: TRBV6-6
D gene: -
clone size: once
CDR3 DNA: TGTGCCAGCAGTTACTCGAGGCAGAACACTGAAGCTTTCTTT
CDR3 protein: CASSYSRQNTEAFF

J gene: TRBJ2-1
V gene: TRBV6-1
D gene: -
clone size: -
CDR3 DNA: TGTGCCAGCAGTGAAGTATTAGGGGCAGACTCCTACAATGAGCAGTTCTTC
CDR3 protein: CASSEVLGADSYNEQFF

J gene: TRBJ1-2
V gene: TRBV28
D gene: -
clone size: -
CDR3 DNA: TGTGCCAGCAGTTTGCCGGAGGCCTATGGCTACACCTTC
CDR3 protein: CASSLPEAYGYTF

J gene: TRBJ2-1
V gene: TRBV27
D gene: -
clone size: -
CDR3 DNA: TGCGCCAGCAGTTTCTCCACAGAAAACTCCGGTGAGCAGTTCTTC
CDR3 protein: CASSFSTENSGEQFF

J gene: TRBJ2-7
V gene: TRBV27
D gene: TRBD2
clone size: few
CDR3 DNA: TGTGCCAGCAGTCTCCGTACGGGAGGGGGGGGCGAGCAGTACTTC
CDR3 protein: CASSLRTGGGGEQYF

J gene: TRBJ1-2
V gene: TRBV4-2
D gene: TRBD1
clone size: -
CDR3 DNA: TGTGCCAGCAGCCAGCTCCCCGGGACAGTGGGCCCAATGAATGGCTACACCTTC
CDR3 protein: CASSQLPGTVGPMNGYTF

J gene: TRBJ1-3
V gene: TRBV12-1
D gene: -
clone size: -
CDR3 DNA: TGTGTGGACAGGGACAGCCACTCTGGAAACACCATATATTTT
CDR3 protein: CVDRDSHSGNTIYF

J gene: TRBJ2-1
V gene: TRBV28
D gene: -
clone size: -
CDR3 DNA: TGTGCCAGCAGTTTTCGACAAAAACTAGACTCCTACAATGAGCAGTTCTTC
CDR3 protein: CASSFRQKLDSYNEQFF

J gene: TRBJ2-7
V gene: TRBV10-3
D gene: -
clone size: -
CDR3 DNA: TGTGCCATCACCCCCGACGCGGCCCCCTCCTACGAGCAGTACTTC
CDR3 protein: CAITPDAAPSYEQYF

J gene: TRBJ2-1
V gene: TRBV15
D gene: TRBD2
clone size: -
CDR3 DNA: TGTGCCACCAGCAGAGATGGGGCTAGCGGGGGAGATGAGCAGTTCTTC
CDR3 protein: CATSRDGASGGDEQFF

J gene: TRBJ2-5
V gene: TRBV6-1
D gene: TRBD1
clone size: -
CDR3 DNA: TGTGCCAGCAGTAATTACAGGGGCGGGCAAGAGACCCAGTACTTC
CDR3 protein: CASSNYRGGQETQYF

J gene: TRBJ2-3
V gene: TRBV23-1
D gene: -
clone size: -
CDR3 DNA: TGCGCCAGCAGTCAATCGGGAATTAGCACAGATACGCAGTATTTT
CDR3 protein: CASSQSGISTDTQYF

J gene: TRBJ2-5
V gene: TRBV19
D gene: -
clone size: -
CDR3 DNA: TGTGCCAGTAGTCCAGGGATAGAGACCCAGTACTTC
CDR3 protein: CASSPGIETQYF

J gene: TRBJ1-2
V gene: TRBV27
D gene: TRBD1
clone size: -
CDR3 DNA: TGTGCCAGCAGTATACTACCCCCTCGGGGACAGGGTGTCATGGCTGATGGCTACACCTTC
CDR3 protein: CASSILPPRGQGVMADGYTF

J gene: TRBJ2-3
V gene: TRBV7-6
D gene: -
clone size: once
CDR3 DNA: TGTGCCAGCAGCTTAACGGCTACAGATACGCAGTATTTT
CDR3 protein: CASSLTATDTQYF

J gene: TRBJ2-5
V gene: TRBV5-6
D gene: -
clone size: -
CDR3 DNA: TGTGCCAGCAGCTTGGGGCGGGAGACCCAGTACTTC
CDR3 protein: CASSLGRETQYF

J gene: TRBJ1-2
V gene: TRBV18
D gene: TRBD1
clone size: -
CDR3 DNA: TGTGCCAGCTCGCCGGCGGGACAGGAGATTTATGGCTACACCTTC
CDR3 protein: CASSPAGQEIYGYTF

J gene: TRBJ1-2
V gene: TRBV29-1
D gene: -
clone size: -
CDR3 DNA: TGCAGCGTTGTAGAACCATATGGCTACACCTTC
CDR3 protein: CSVVEPYGYTF

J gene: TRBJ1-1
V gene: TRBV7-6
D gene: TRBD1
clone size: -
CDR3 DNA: TGTGCCAGCAGCTTATATACAGGGGGGACTGAAGCTTTCTTT
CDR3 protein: CASSLYTGGTEAFF

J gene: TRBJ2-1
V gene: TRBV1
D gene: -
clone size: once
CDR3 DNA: TGCACCAGCAGCCAAGAAGGGGGACCACCCTGGAACGGATCCTACAATGAGCAGTTCTTC
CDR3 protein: CTSSQEGGPPWNGSYNEQFF

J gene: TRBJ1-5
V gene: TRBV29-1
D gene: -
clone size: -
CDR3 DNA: TGCAGCGTTGGGCAGGACCGAGGAAGCAATCAGCCCCAGCATTTT
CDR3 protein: CSVGQDRGSNQPQHF

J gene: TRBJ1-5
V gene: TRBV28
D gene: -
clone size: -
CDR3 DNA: TGTGCCAGCAGTTTATCCCCAAACGTTTATAGCAATCAGCCCCAGCATTTT
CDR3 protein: CASSLSPNVYSNQPQHF

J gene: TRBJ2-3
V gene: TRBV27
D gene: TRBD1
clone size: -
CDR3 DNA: TGTGCCAGCAGTTTACCCCCGAAATTGGGACAGGGGGTGACAGATACGCAGTATTTT
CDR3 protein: CASSLPPKLGQGVTDTQYF